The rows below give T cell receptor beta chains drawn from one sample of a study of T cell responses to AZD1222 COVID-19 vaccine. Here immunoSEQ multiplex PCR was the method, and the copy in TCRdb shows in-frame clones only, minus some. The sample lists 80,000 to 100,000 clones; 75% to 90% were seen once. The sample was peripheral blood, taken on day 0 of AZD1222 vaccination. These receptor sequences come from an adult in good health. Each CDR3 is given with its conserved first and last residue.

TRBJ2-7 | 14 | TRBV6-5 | CATESRDRGYEQYF
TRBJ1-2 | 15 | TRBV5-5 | CASSLVTQANYGYTF
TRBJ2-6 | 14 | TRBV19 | CASSGTGGANVLTF
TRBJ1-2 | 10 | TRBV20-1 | CSARGYGYTF
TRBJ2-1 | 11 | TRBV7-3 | CASSYGGEQFF
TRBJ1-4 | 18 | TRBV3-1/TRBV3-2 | CASSQDLPRGATNEKLFF
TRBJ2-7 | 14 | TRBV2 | CASLSGTNYYEQYF
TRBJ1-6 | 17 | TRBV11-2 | CASSSTTPGLGFVTLHF
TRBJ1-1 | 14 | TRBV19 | CASSIEFGNTEAFF
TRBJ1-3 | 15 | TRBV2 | CASSDGQYSGNTIYF
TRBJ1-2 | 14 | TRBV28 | CASNPGQISYGYTF
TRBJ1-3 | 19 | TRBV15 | CATSTLEAVSLVSGNTIYF
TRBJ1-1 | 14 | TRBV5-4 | CASSLQGVRTEAFF
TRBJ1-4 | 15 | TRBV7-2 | CASSLDQGIFEKLFF
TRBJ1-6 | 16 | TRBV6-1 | CASSVGGASPDSPLHF
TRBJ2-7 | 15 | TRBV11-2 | CASSWLGQGPNEQYF